This T cell receptor (beta chain) was sequenced for a study of T cell repertoires in cytomegalovirus infection. Whole-study findings and limits: Carriers of CMV plus the relevant HLA were identified by cumulative public TCR beta family frequency.

This CDR3 comprises 12 residues. V was shortened by 6 bases and J by 5 bases, with 8 bases between the two germline ends. This clonotype was counted only a few times. Its antigen is unidentified. TCRdb used MiXCR to reprocess the reads, holding one entry per CDR3 protein. The repertoire includes 510,000 or so distinct CDR3 sequences, around a quarter of them detected once, and roughly 13% sits in the top ten. Sequencing was performed on PBMCs. This TCR came from a human donor in good health (CMV status not recorded). Some clones in this sample may be carry-over from other donors' samples. The chain employs TRBV12-3 or TRBV12-4 and TRBJ2-4; D not resolved. This chain's CDR3 is CASSHHENIQYF. The CDR3 nucleotides are TGTGCCAGCAGCCACCACGAAAACATTCAGTACTTC.